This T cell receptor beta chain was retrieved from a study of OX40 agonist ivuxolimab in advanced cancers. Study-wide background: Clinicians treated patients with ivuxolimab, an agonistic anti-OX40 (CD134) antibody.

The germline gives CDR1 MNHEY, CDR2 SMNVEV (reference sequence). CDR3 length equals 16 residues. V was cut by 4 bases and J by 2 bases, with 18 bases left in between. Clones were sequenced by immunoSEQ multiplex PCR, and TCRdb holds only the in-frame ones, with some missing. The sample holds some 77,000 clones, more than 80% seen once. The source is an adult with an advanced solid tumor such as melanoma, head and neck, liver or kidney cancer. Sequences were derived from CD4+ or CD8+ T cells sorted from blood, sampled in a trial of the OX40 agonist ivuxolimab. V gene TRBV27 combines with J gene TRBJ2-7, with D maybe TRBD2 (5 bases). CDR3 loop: CASSSPRLADTYEQYF. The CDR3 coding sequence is TGTGCCAGCAGTTCTCCCCGGCTAGCTGATACCTACGAGCAGTACTTC.